The 4 T cell receptor beta chains below come from one sample, sequenced in a study of radiotherapy plus CTLA-4 blockade in lung cancer. Using immunoSEQ multiplex PCR, the repertoire was profiled, and TCRdb retains in-frame clones only, with some absent. Of 40,000 to 50,000 clones in the sample, 80% to 85% are singletons; the top ten hold approximately 3.3%. Source: peripheral blood, taken from a patient treated with radiotherapy plus ipilimumab. The source is a human donor with non-small cell lung cancer who had stable disease on radiotherapy plus ipilimumab.

The chain joins TRBV7-3 to TRBJ2-3; 11 positions agree with TRBD2. Looked up from germline, CDR1 is SGHTA and CDR2 is FQGTGA. Trimming removed 3 bases from V and 4 bases from J; junction bases left unmatched: 6. The length of the CDR3 is 16 residues. The CDR3 protein is CASSFGLAGGSDTQYF. As DNA, the CDR3 is TGTGCCAGCAGCTTCGGGCTAGCGGGAGGCTCAGATACGCAGTATTTT.

V and J are TRBV7-8 and TRBJ2-5; 8 nucleotides agree with TRBD2. Germline CDR1 is SGHVS and CDR2 is FQNEAQ. CDR3 length: 16 amino acids. V was clipped by 5 bases and J by 5 bases; unmatched bases: 13. Here the CDR3 DNA reads TGTGCCAGCAGCCTCACCCCGGGGGGGTGGACGGAGACCCAGTACTTC. Translated, it gives CASSLTPGGWTETQYF.

This clone was found once. Other DNA sequences in this specimen translate into the identical CDR3. This rearrangement joins TRBV6-4 to TRBJ1-1; 10 nucleotides align to TRBD1. Germline CDR1 is MRHNA and CDR2 is SNTAGT. With V trimmed by 6 bases and J by 5 bases, 6 bases remained unmatched. The CDR3 has 14 amino acids. CDR3 nucleotides: TGTGCCAGCAGCCTCCGGGGACAGGGGACTGAAGCTTTCTTT. Residues: CASSLRGQGTEAFF.

The J gene is TRBJ2-7, the V gene TRBV5-4, with a tentative D call TRBD2 (5 bases). V lost 3 bases to trimming and J lost 6 bases, with 16 bases between them. The CDR3 covers 14 residues. The germline gives CDR1 SGHNT, CDR2 YYREEE (reference sequence). CDR3 in amino acids: CASSSGYQEPEQYF. The CDR3 bases are TGTGCCAGCAGCTCGGGGTACCAGGAACCCGAGCAGTACTTC.